These 9 T cell receptor beta chains share one sample of origin, sequenced in a study of shared clonotypes between healthy human individuals. Cells designated naive CD8 were CD45RO-negative and were positively selected for CCR7, with terminally differentiated effector memory CD45RA+ cells excluded. Profiling relied on immunoSEQ multiplex PCR, and the TCRdb table lists in-frame clones only, not all of them. The repertoire holds roughly 2.1 million clones, with 93% as singletons. The sequencing input was naive CD8+ T cells from PBMCs. Every receptor here comes from a man younger than 35 in good health. Some clones in this sample may be carry-over from other donors' samples.

The chain links TRBV7-2 to TRBJ2-7; D is uncertain. The CDR3 contains 17 residues. The germline V gene encodes CDR1 SGHTA and CDR2 FQGNSA. With 3 bases removed from V and 2 bases from J, the gap between germline ends came to 20 bases. In DNA form, the CDR3 reads TGTGCCAGCAGCTTTGGACCGTCCCGCGAAGTCCCCTACGAGCAGTACTTC. Amino acid sequence: CASSFGPSREVPYEQYF.

The rearrangement uses TRBV2 and TRBJ2-7, with D perhaps TRBD1 (5 bases). With 10 bases removed from V and 3 bases from J, the gap between germline ends came to 16 bases. CDR1 is SNHLY, CDR2 FYNNEI, per germline. CDR3 size: 13 residues. As DNA, the CDR3 is TGTGCCACTTCAACCTTAGGGGACTACGAGCAGTACTTC. Amino acids: CATSTLGDYEQYF. The full variable domain, its missing parts supplied by reference TRBV2 and TRBJ2-7, is EPEVTQTPSHQVTQMGQEVILRCVPISNHLYFYWYRQILGQKVEFLVSFYNNEISEKSEIFDDQFSVERPDGSNFTLKIRSTKLEDSAMYFCATSTLGDYEQYFGPGTRLTVT.

The chain is built from TRBV5-1 and TRBJ1-2; D remains unclear. V lost 0 bases to trimming and J lost 5 bases, with 23 bases between them. Germline V lookup: CDR1 SGHRS, CDR2 YFSETQ. The CDR3 spans 18 residues. The CDR3 is CASSLVHWAAKDQYGYTF. As DNA, the CDR3 is TGCGCCAGCAGCTTGGTTCACTGGGCGGCCAAGGATCAATATGGCTACACCTTC.

This clone showed up just once. This chain connects TRBV9 to TRBJ2-7; no clear D. The germline V gene encodes CDR1 SGDLS and CDR2 YYNGEE. The CDR3 sequence is 14 residues long. V lost 0 bases and J lost 3, with 10 bases in between. CDR3 loop: CASSVEDGLYEQYF. CDR3 sequence (DNA): TGTGCCAGCAGCGTAGAAGATGGGCTCTACGAGCAGTACTTC.

The rearrangement joins TRBV2 to TRBJ2-1, with 8 bases identical to TRBD1. This CDR3 region has 15 residues. The V gene end was trimmed by 6 bases and the J gene end by 10 bases; junction bases not matched to a gene: 14. Germline V gives CDR1 SNHLY, CDR2 FYNNEI. CDR3 DNA: TGTGCCAGCAGCCAGGGCTTTGGACAGGGACGCGAGCAGTTCTTC. Translating it yields CASSQGFGQGREQFF. The full variable domain, completed using reference TRBV2 and TRBJ2-1, is EPEVTQTPSHQVTQMGQEVILRCVPISNHLYFYWYRQILGQKVEFLVSFYNNEISEKSEIFDDQFSVERPDGSNFTLKIRSTKLEDSAMYFCASSQGFGQGREQFFGPGTRLTVL.

For this clone: The sample carries other DNA sequences with the same CDR3. The chain is built from TRBV7-2 and TRBJ2-7; D gene unclear. The CDR3 consists of 13 residues. The ends were cut back, 0 bases at V and 2 bases at J, with 5 bases in the middle. Germline values: CDR1 SGHTA, CDR2 FQGNSA. CDR3 in DNA: TGTGCCAGCAGCTTAGCAGGGCCCTACGAGCAGTACTTC. Encoded protein: CASSLAGPYEQYF.

This clone has a single count. The chain links TRBV11-2 to TRBJ2-7; perhaps TRBD1 as D (5 bases). V was cut by 3 bases and J by 4 bases, with 13 bases left in between. Germline V gene sequence: CDR1 SGHAT, CDR2 FQNNGV. This CDR3 is 14 amino acids long. The CDR3 protein is CASSFGTAGYEQYF. The CDR3 nucleotides are TGTGCCAGCAGCTTTGGTACAGCAGGGTACGAGCAGTACTTC.

This sequence joins TRBV7-3 and TRBJ2-1; TRBD2 is a possible D gene (7 bases). V dropped 2 bases and J dropped 1 base, with 9 bases sitting between them. The CDR3 loop spans 15 amino acids. Germline CDR1 SGHTA, CDR2 FQGTGA. Written as DNA, the CDR3 is TGTGCCAGCAGCTTAGGGGGGGCATCCTACAATGAGCAGTTCTTC. Protein sequence: CASSLGGASYNEQFF.

This chain links TRBV5-5 with TRBJ1-5; TRBD1 might be the D (5 bases). V shed 4 bases and J shed 2 bases, with 13 bases lying between them. Looked up from germline, CDR1 is SGHKS and CDR2 is YYEKEE (reference sequence). CDR3 size: 15 residues. This chain's CDR3 is CASSRGPGGNQPQHF. The CDR3 coding sequence is TGTGCCAGCAGCCGGGGCCCGGGTGGCAATCAGCCCCAGCATTTT.